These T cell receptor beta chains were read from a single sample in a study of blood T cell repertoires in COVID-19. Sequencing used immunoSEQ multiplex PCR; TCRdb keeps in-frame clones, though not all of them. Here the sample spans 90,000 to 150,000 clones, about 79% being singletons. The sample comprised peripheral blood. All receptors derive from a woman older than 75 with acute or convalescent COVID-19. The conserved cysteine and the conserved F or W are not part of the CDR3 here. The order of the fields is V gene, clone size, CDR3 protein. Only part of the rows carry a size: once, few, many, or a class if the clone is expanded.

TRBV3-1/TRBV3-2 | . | ASSQDEVEQF
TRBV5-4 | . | ASSSELAGRIL
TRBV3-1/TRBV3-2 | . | ASSPGGLDTQY
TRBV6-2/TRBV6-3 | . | ASSYSRTEFTSTDTQY
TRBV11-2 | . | ASSSWGQAESGYT
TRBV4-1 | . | ASSQDWTPNQPQH
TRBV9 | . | ASSVGGSGSGEETQY
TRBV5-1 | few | ASSLEAMGQGNEQY
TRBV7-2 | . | ASSFGTGEQPQH
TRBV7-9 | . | ASSLAGGSETQY
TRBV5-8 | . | ASSDRGQYNEQF
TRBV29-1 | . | SVEGLAGGEGSYEQY
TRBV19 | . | ASSITGHLTDTQY
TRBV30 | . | AWRPTGAWYGYT
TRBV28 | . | ASMSGHQTGELF
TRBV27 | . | ASSLRTWSTEAF
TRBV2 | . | ASIRATNEKLF
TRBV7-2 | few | ASSLDNRGGF
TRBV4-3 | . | ASSRKGTGGTNIQY
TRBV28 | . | ASSSTWVGGYT
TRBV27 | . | ASSRQGGTNQPQH
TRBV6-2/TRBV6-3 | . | ASSYVPQGYQPQH
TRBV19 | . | ASRAQGVRAEAF
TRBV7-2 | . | ASSLIGGDTEAF
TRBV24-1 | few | ATSGGGDTEAF
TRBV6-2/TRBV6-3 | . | ASSRLTGANVLT
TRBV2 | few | ASSESQGASTDTQY